A single T cell receptor (beta chain) is shown here with its context. Its matching antigen is unknown. CDR1 is SGHRS and CDR2 is YFSETQ in the germline V gene. V was shortened by 1 base and J by 0 bases, with 11 bases between the two germline ends. The CDR3 contains 16 residues. The entry originates in a study of a mutant IDH1 vaccine in newly diagnosed glioma. Sequencing used immunoSEQ multiplex PCR; TCRdb keeps in-frame clones, though not all of them. The table has some 56,000 clones, roughly 80% seen once. This sample's time point: week 47, end of study. Vaccination comprised doses that each held 300 ug of mutant IDH1 20-mer peptide, plus topical imiquimod. Patients were given eight vaccinations, scheduled in weeks 1, 3, 5, 7, 11, 15, 19 and 23.

This clonotype was obtained from a man aged 50-60 years with glioma. The specimen was PBMCs, collected from a glioma patient whose treatment included an IDH1 peptide vaccine. The V call is TRBV5-1, the J call TRBJ1-3, with unresolved D. The CDR3 is CASSLPLTDSGNTIYF. The CDR3 region has the DNA TGCGCCAGCAGCTTGCCGCTAACAGACTCTGGAAACACCATATATTTT. Full variable domain (remainder filled in from reference TRBV5-1 and TRBJ1-3): KAGVTQTPRYLIKTRGQQVTLSCSPISGHRSVSWYQQTPGQGLQFLFEYFSETQRNKGNFPGRFSGRQFSNSRSEMNVSTLELGDSALYLCASSLPLTDSGNTIYFGEGSWLTVV.